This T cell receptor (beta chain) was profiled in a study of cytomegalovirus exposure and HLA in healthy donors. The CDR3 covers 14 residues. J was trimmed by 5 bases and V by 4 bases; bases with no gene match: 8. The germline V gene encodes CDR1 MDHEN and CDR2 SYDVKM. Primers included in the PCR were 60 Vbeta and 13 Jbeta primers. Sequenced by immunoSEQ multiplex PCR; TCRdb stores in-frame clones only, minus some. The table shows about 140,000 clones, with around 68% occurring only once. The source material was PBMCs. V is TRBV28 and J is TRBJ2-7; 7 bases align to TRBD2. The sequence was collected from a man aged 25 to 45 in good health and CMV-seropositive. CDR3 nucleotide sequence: TGTGCCAGCAGTTACCTGACTAGCAGCCACGAGCAGTACTTC. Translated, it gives CASSYLTSSHEQYF.